The 20 T cell receptor beta chains presented below share a single source sample, sequenced in a study of PD-1 blockade in classical Hodgkin lymphoma. Assay: immunoSEQ multiplex PCR; the TCRdb copy retains only in-frame clones and omits some. Among about 94,000 clones listed, roughly 91% were seen once. Sample time point: cycle 4 day 1 (C4D1), after more than five weeks of nivolumab. Patients all relapsed after autologous stem cell transplantation, and there was variation in brentuximab vedotin exposure. The source material was peripheral blood mononuclear cells (PBMCs), sampled before the fourth cycle of nivolumab. These receptors originate from a human donor with classical Hodgkin lymphoma.

V is TRBV6-6 and J is TRBJ1-2; TRBD1 might be the D (5 bases). This CDR3 is 14 amino acids long. The germline V gene has CDR1 MNHNY and CDR2 SVGAGI (reference sequence). Trimming took off 4 bases at V and 7 bases at J, with 16 bases between the two ends. The CDR3 DNA is TGTGCCAGCAGTTGGGGTGGGAGGGGTGGTGGCTACACCTTC. Translation gives CASSWGGRGGGYTF.

V is TRBV28 and J is TRBJ1-2; D gene ambiguous. Looked up from germline, CDR1 is MDHEN and CDR2 is SYDVKM. The CDR3 spans 13 residues. V was cut by 3 bases and J by 5 bases, with 10 bases left in between. Written as DNA, the CDR3 is TGTGCCAGCAGTTTGCCCAGAGGATATGGCTACACCTTC. Its protein product is CASSLPRGYGYTF.

V and J are TRBV27 and TRBJ1-2; TRBD1 matches at 8 bases. CDR3 length: 16 amino acids. After removal of 7 bases from V and 2 bases from J, the junction contained 12 bases not matched to a gene. Germline-derived CDR1 and CDR2 are MNHEY and SMNVEV (reference sequence). The CDR3 nucleotides read TGTGCCAGCACCCCCCTGAGGACAGGGCCAAACTATGGCTACACCTTC. Amino acids: CASTPLRTGPNYGYTF.

The rearrangement links TRBV5-1 to TRBJ2-7; 10 bases agree with TRBD1. In germline, CDR1 is SGHRS, CDR2 YFSETQ. Germline trimming cut 4 bases from V and 3 bases from J; bases unmatched to any gene: 16. The CDR3 loop spans 18 amino acids. The DNA for the CDR3 is TGCGCCAGCAGCCCGACCCTTTCGACAGGGGGCCGTAACTACGAGCAGTACTTC. Protein sequence: CASSPTLSTGGRNYEQYF.

V is TRBV2 and J is TRBJ1-5; the D is unclear. Germline V gene sequence: CDR1 SNHLY, CDR2 FYNNEI. V was pared by 4 bases and J by 9 bases, with 10 bases between. The CDR3 is 12 amino acids. The CDR3 loop is CASSARTRPQHF. DNA for the CDR3: TGTGCCAGCAGTGCACGGACCAGGCCCCAGCATTTT.

The chain is built from TRBV11-3 and TRBJ2-5; maybe TRBD1 (5 bases). Germline V CDR1 and CDR2: SGHNT, YENEEA. CDR3 size: 15 residues. Between the trimmed V and J ends, which lost 0 bases and 2 bases, there was a span of 10 bases. CDR3 nucleotides: TGTGCCAGCAGCTTAGATGGGGCAGGTCAAGAGACCCAGTACTTC. It translates to CASSLDGAGQETQYF. Combining the CDR3 with reference TRBV11-3 and TRBJ2-5 gives the whole variable domain EAGVVQSPRYKIIEKKQPVAFWCNPISGHNTLYWYLQNLGQGPELLIRYENEEAVDDSQLPKDRFSAERLKGVDSTLKIQPAELGDSAVYLCASSLDGAGQETQYFGPGTRLLVL.

This clone is a singleton in its sample. This chain uses TRBV19 with TRBJ2-7; D is unresolved. Germline CDR1 reads LNHDA; CDR2 reads SQIVND (reference sequence). This CDR3 has 13 residues. Deletions cut 5 bases from V and 2 bases from J, with 10 bases between. This CDR3 reads CASSPAVPYEQYF. DNA of the CDR3: TGTGCCAGTAGTCCGGCGGTACCCTACGAGCAGTACTTC.

The V gene is TRBV30, the J gene TRBJ1-4; 8 bases are shared with TRBD1. V was pared by 1 base and J by 5 bases, with 3 bases of the junction left unmatched. Germline V gene sequence: CDR1 GTSNPN, CDR2 SVGIG (reference sequence). The CDR3 sequence is 14 residues long. The CDR3 reads CAWSGDRGNEKLFF. In DNA form, the CDR3 reads TGTGCCTGGAGTGGAGACAGGGGAAATGAAAAACTGTTTTTT.

The V and J genes are TRBV7-3 and TRBJ2-3; a possible D gene is TRBD1 (5 bases). V was cut by 1 base and J by 2 bases, with 16 bases left in between. The CDR3 consists of 17 residues. Germline V lookup: CDR1 SGHTA, CDR2 FQGTGA. CDR3 loop: CASSLIRRARNTDTQYF. In nucleotides, the CDR3 is TGTGCCAGCAGCTTAATTCGCAGGGCGAGAAACACAGATACGCAGTATTTT.

This clone has at least ten counts. The V gene is TRBV30, the J gene TRBJ1-4; D might be TRBD1 (5 bases). Germline CDR1 is GTSNPN and CDR2 is SVGIG (reference sequence). CDR3 length: 16 residues. Trimming took 0 bases from V and 4 from J, leaving 15 bases between them. In nucleotides, the CDR3 is TGTGCCTGGAGTGTACTTAGGGGACCGAATAATGAAAAACTGTTTTTT. This gives the protein CAWSVLRGPNNEKLFF.

This chain joins TRBV27 and TRBJ2-7; D tentatively fits TRBD1 or TRBD2 (5 bases each). From germline, CDR1 is MNHEY and CDR2 SMNVEV (reference sequence). The CDR3 loop spans 16 amino acids. V dropped 0 bases and J dropped 2 bases, with 14 bases sitting between them. CDR3 nucleotide sequence: TGTGCCAGCAGTTTATCGCTAGGGACCGTTACCTACGAGCAGTACTTC. Residues: CASSLSLGTVTYEQYF.

J is TRBJ1-1 and V is TRBV14, with no clear D. V was trimmed by 4 bases and J by 7 bases, leaving 13 bases between them. CDR1 and CDR2 from the germline V gene are SGHDN and FVKESK. The CDR3 extends over 13 amino acids. The CDR3 sequence is CASSLTLVDEAFF. As DNA, the CDR3 is TGTGCCAGCAGCCTAACACTAGTAGATGAAGCTTTCTTT.

The V call is TRBV27, the J call TRBJ2-2, with D maybe TRBD1 (5 bases). Trimming removed 5 bases from V and 6 bases from J, with 13 bases in between. CDR1 and CDR2 (germline): MNHEY, SMNVEV (reference sequence). This CDR3 has 14 residues. CDR3 in amino acids: CASSPLWGAGELFF. In DNA, the CDR3 is TGTGCCAGCAGTCCCCTGTGGGGCGCCGGGGAGCTGTTTTTT.

The rearrangement links TRBV6-1 to TRBJ2-7; possibly TRBD2 for D (6 bases). The CDR3 is 15 residues long. V lost 4 bases to trimming and J lost 4 bases, with 17 bases between them. Germline V gene data show CDR1 as MNHNS and CDR2 as SASEGT. The CDR3 loop reads CASSGDSEGTYEQYF. CDR3 nucleotides: TGTGCCAGCAGTGGGGATAGTGAGGGGACTTACGAGCAGTACTTC.

The genes are TRBV19 and TRBJ2-1, with D perhaps matching TRBD1 (6 bases). The V end lost 5 bases, the J end lost 0 bases, and 11 bases lay between the germline ends. Germline values: CDR1 LNHDA, CDR2 SQIVND (reference sequence). The CDR3 runs to 15 residues. CDR3 DNA: TGTGCCAGTAGTTTAGGGGGAAGCTCCTACAATGAGCAGTTCTTC. Translation gives CASSLGGSSYNEQFF.

This chain links TRBV4-2 with TRBJ1-2; 8 nucleotides agree with TRBD1. Trimming took 0 bases from V and 8 from J; bases not matched to a gene: 8. Germline V gene lookup returns CDR1 LGHNA and CDR2 YNFKEQ. The CDR3 consists of 15 residues. CDR3 protein: CASSQERQGARGYTF. For the CDR3, the DNA is TGTGCCAGCAGCCAAGAACGCCAGGGGGCGCGGGGCTACACCTTC.

The chain uses TRBV2 and TRBJ2-1; 13 nucleotides line up with TRBD2. This CDR3 has 17 amino acids. Germline trimming cut 4 bases from V and 4 bases from J; bases unmatched to any gene: 7. From germline, CDR1 is SNHLY and CDR2 FYNNEI. This CDR3 reads CASSGGLAGDLYNEQFF. The CDR3 nucleotides are TGTGCCAGCAGTGGAGGACTAGCGGGAGATCTTTACAATGAGCAGTTCTTC.

This clone has only a few counts. The genes are TRBV9 and TRBJ1-2, with a possible D match to TRBD1 (6 bases). CDR1 and CDR2 (germline): SGDLS, YYNGEE. The CDR3 totals 14 residues. Trimming removed 4 bases at V and 9 bases at J, with 19 bases between. This CDR3 is CASSTTGGGDSYTF. CDR3 coding DNA: TGTGCCAGCAGCACGACAGGAGGAGGTGATAGCTACACCTTC.

The chain uses TRBV7-3 and TRBJ2-1, with TRBD2 matching over 12 bases. CDR3 length equals 16 residues. V shed 5 bases and J 0 bases; nucleotides not matched to a gene: 2. Germline V lookup: CDR1 SGHTA, CDR2 FQGTGA. CDR3 sequence reads: CASSQTSGGSYNEQFF. CDR3 sequence (DNA): TGTGCCAGCAGCCAGACTAGCGGGGGCTCCTACAATGAGCAGTTCTTC.

The chain couples TRBV7-8 to TRBJ2-2, with D possibly matching TRBD2 (6 bases). Between the trimmed V and J ends, which lost 1 base and 4 bases, there was a span of 7 bases. Germline values: CDR1 SGHVS, CDR2 FQNEAQ. The CDR3 runs to 14 residues. The CDR3 loop reads CASSLVGGTGELFF. In nucleotides, the CDR3 is TGTGCCAGCAGCTTAGTGGGGGGCACCGGGGAGCTGTTTTTT.